Presented here are 23 T cell receptor beta chains from one specimen sequenced in a study of blood T cells in healthy people across ages. Together with a sample-barcoded 5' primer, a J-beta primer mix was included in a second PCR lasting about 6 to 11 cycles. TCRdb itself ran the 5' RACE reads through MiXCR, one entry per CDR3 protein. This table has 750,000 to 1,000,000 distinct CDR3 sequences, about 28% appearing once. Separately, the same data were catalogued under a study of T cells of mothers and their children.

What was sequenced was blood. These TCRs come from a woman aged 40 to 49 in good health.

The sample holds a few counts of this clonotype. The genes are TRBV27 and TRBJ1-2; D may be TRBD1 (6 bases). The CDR3 covers 16 residues. The germline V gene encodes CDR1 MNHEY and CDR2 SMNVEV (reference sequence). Trimming took 3 bases from V and 7 from J, leaving 21 bases between them. The CDR3 here is CASSFKVSPGEGGYTF. In nucleotides, the CDR3 is TGTGCCAGCAGTTTCAAAGTTAGTCCAGGGGAGGGTGGCTACACCTTC.

The table lists this clonotype with many counts. This sequence joins TRBV9 and TRBJ1-4, with D tentatively TRBD1 (5 bases). V was trimmed by 2 bases and J by 4 bases, leaving 9 bases between them. The germline CDR1 and CDR2 sequences are SGDLS and YYNGEE. The CDR3 has 14 amino acids. CDR3 in DNA: TGTGCCAGCAGCGTCGGGACGGTTAATGAAAAACTGTTTTTT. Amino acid sequence: CASSVGTVNEKLFF.

This chain uses TRBV18 with TRBJ2-3; 7 nucleotides line up with TRBD1. The germline V gene has CDR1 KGHSH and CDR2 LQKENI. This CDR3 contains 17 residues. J was trimmed by 6 bases and V by 3 bases; bases with no gene match: 15. DNA for the CDR3: TGTGCCAGCTCACCCCCTCCTCCGGGACAGTTTTGGGATACGCAGTATTTT. Translated, it gives CASSPPPPGQFWDTQYF. Variable domain in full (rest from reference TRBV18 and TRBJ2-3): NAGVMQNPRHLVRRRGQEARLRCSPMKGHSHVYWYRQLPEEGLKFMVYLQKENIIDESGMPKERFSAEFPKEGPSILRIQQVVRGDSAAYFCASSPPPPGQFWDTQYFGPGTRLTVL.

The rearrangement joins TRBV12-3 or TRBV12-4 to TRBJ1-1; D is unclear. The CDR3 has 13 amino acids. V was cut by 6 bases and J by 3 bases, with 11 bases left in between. The CDR3 region has the DNA TGTGCCAGCAGACCGGCCTTGTACACTGAAGCTTTCTTT. It specifies CASRPALYTEAFF.

The table lists this clonotype with a few counts. The chain recombines TRBV9 with TRBJ1-1, with a possible D match to TRBD1 (6 bases). The ends were cut back, 4 bases at V and 3 bases at J, with 16 bases in the middle. Germline V gene lookup returns CDR1 SGDLS and CDR2 YYNGEE. This CDR3 has 15 residues. The CDR3 is CASSPLGGLDTEAFF. Written as DNA, the CDR3 is TGTGCCAGCAGCCCCCTGGGGGGGCTGGACACTGAAGCTTTCTTT.

Ten or more counts support this clonotype. V usage is TRBV12-3 or TRBV12-4 and J usage is TRBJ2-1, with D possibly matching TRBD1 (6 bases). Trimming pared 3 bases from V and 0 bases from J, leaving 9 bases between. This CDR3 is built from 15 residues. The DNA for the CDR3 is TGTGCCAGCAGTTTTGGGGGCTACTCCTACAATGAGCAGTTCTTC. Amino acids: CASSFGGYSYNEQFF.

The chain links TRBV4-3 to TRBJ2-3; 11 bases line up with TRBD1. Germline assignment: CDR1 LGHNA and CDR2 YSLEER. V lost 1 base to trimming and J lost 2 bases; unmatched junction nucleotides: 8. The CDR3 is 18 residues long. The CDR3 sequence: CASSQGPLDRGLTDTQYF. The CDR3 region has the DNA TGCGCCAGCAGCCAAGGCCCCCTGGACAGGGGGCTCACAGATACGCAGTATTTT.

This clonotype occurred many times. The chain carries TRBV6-6 and TRBJ2-1; 13 bases map to TRBD2. Looked up from germline, CDR1 is MNHNY and CDR2 is SVGAGI (reference sequence). The CDR3 has 15 amino acids. With V trimmed by 6 bases and J by 6 bases, 5 bases remained unmatched. The chain's CDR3 is CASRGGTSGTNEQFF. The CDR3 DNA follows: TGTGCCAGCAGGGGCGGGACTAGCGGGACCAATGAGCAGTTCTTC.

The chain recombines TRBV2 with TRBJ2-5; no definite D call. The J call may be faulty, since TRBJ2-7 better matches the DNA end. Germline V gene sequence: CDR1 SNHLY, CDR2 FYNNEI. There are 12 residues in the CDR3. The CDR3 loop reads CASKTEAYEQYF. The CDR3 DNA reads as TGTGCCAGCAAGACCGAAGCCTACGAGCAGTACTTC.

The gene calls are TRBV20-1 and TRBJ2-1, with TRBD2 matching over 8 bases. Germline-derived CDR1 and CDR2 are DFQATT and SNEGSKA (reference sequence). V was pared by 6 bases and J by 9 bases, with 13 bases of the junction left unmatched. This CDR3 spans 14 amino acids. In nucleotides, the CDR3 is TGCAGTGCCACGGGGGGGCGCCTATCTGGTGAGCAGTTCTTC. Protein product: CSATGGRLSGEQFF.

This clonotype was seen many times. V is TRBV28 and J is TRBJ2-4; D could derive from TRBD1 or TRBD2 (7 bases each). V was shortened by 8 bases and J by 0 bases, with 17 bases between the two germline ends. The germline CDR1 and CDR2 sequences are MDHEN and SYDVKM. The CDR3 is 16 amino acids. Here the CDR3 reads CASRPTGTIAKNIQYF. The CDR3 DNA reads TGTGCCAGCCGCCCGACAGGGACTATAGCCAAAAACATTCAGTACTTC.

The CDR3 here is CASGDPSYLSSYNEQFF. The CDR3 coding sequence is TGTGCCAGCGGCGACCCCTCGTACTTGAGCTCCTACAATGAGCAGTTCTTC. The chain employs TRBV9 and TRBJ2-1; D unclear. CDR1 is SGDLS, CDR2 YYNGEE, per germline. V lost 7 bases and J lost 0, with 20 bases in between. The CDR3 has 17 amino acids.

A few counts support this clonotype. CDR3 sequence (DNA): TGTGCCACCGGGACAGGACTGAGAACTGAAGCTTTCTTT. This codes for CATGTGLRTEAFF. The rearrangement uses TRBV7-9 and TRBJ1-1; 8 nucleotides agree with TRBD1. CDR1 is SEHNR and CDR2 is FQNEAQ in the germline V gene (reference sequence). The CDR3 is 13 amino acids. Germline trimming cut 10 bases from V and 5 bases from J; bases unmatched to any gene: 9.

V usage is TRBV12-3 or TRBV12-4 and J usage is TRBJ2-3; 9 bases map to TRBD2. V lost 1 base to trimming and J lost 3 bases; unmatched junction nucleotides: 2. The CDR3 length is 15 residues. The CDR3 protein is CASSLERGVTDTQYF. CDR3 DNA: TGTGCCAGCAGTTTAGAGCGGGGGGTGACAGATACGCAGTATTTT.

This clonotype was found many times. Mismatch with germline at one junction end may stem from a read error. The V and J genes are TRBV7-7 and TRBJ2-5, with D maybe TRBD1 (6 bases). The germline V gene encodes CDR1 SSHAT and CDR2 FNYEAQ (reference sequence). This CDR3 spans 15 amino acids. The CDR3 DNA is TGTGCTAGCAGCTCCTCAGGGGTGTCCCAAGAGACCCAGTACTTC. Translation gives CASSSSGVSQETQYF.

This chain links TRBV3-1 with TRBJ1-2; D gene unclear. V shed 1 base and J shed 10 bases, with 16 bases lying between them. The CDR3 is 14 amino acids. Germline V gives CDR1 LGHDT, CDR2 YNNKEL (reference sequence). The CDR3 DNA reads as TGTGCCAGCAGCCAAGCAGCGGTGGTTCTTTCCTACACCTTC. This sequence encodes CASSQAAVVLSYTF.

This chain uses TRBV20-1 with TRBJ2-5; D may be TRBD1 or TRBD2 (5 bases each). Deletions cut 6 bases from V and 5 bases from J, with 13 bases between. CDR1 DFQATT and CDR2 SNEGSKA come from the germline V gene (reference sequence). This CDR3 region has 12 residues. The CDR3 protein is CSAELGEETQYF. CDR3 in DNA: TGCAGTGCCGAGCTGGGGGAGGAGACCCAGTACTTC.

This clonotype has just a few counts. The chain uses TRBV5-1 and TRBJ1-1; D gene unclear. The V gene's germline CDR1 is SGHRS and CDR2 YFSETQ. V was trimmed by 4 bases and J by 5 bases, leaving 12 bases between them. The CDR3 consists of 13 residues. CDR3 nucleotide sequence: TGCGCCAGCAGCCCCTACAGCGAAACTGAAGCTTTCTTT. Its translation is CASSPYSETEAFF.

The sample holds many counts of this clonotype. This chain joins TRBV6-4 and TRBJ2-7; 10 positions agree with TRBD2. Per the germline V gene, CDR1 is MRHNA and CDR2 is SNTAGT. The CDR3 totals 15 residues. The J segment lost 0 bases and the V segment lost 3 bases, leaving 2 bases of the junction unmatched. The CDR3 is CASSEASGSSYEQYF. The CDR3 DNA sequence: TGTGCCAGCAGTGAGGCTAGCGGGAGCTCCTACGAGCAGTACTTC.

The rearrangement joins TRBV5-4 to TRBJ1-1, with 7 bases identical to TRBD1. The V and J ends lost 4 bases and 3 bases, in that order; junction bases with no gene match: 9. The CDR3 has 15 residues. From germline, CDR1 is SGHNT and CDR2 YYREEE (reference sequence). The CDR3: CASSLRTGGHTEAFF. In DNA form, the CDR3 reads TGTGCCAGCAGCCTACGGACAGGTGGTCACACTGAAGCTTTCTTT. The full variable domain, rest sourced from reference TRBV5-4 and TRBJ1-1, is ETGVTQSPTHLIKTRGQQVTLRCSSQSGHNTVSWYQQALGQGPQFIFQYYREEENGRGNFPPRFSGLQFPNYSSELNVNALELDDSALYLCASSLRTGGHTEAFFGQGTRLTVV.

This clonotype was counted between two and nine times. The V call is TRBV7-9, the J call TRBJ2-3; D unresolved. Germline assignment: CDR1 SEHNR and CDR2 FQNEAQ (reference sequence). The CDR3 spans 14 residues. With 3 bases removed from V and 2 bases from J, the gap between germline ends came to 9 bases. CDR3 loop: CASSFGVDTDTQYF. As DNA, the CDR3 is TGTGCCAGCAGCTTTGGAGTGGACACAGATACGCAGTATTTT.

The chain has TRBV18 and TRBJ2-7, with 9 bases lining up with TRBD2. Trimming removed 5 bases from V and 6 bases from J; junction bases left unmatched: 8. This CDR3 region has 14 residues. CDR1 and CDR2 (germline): KGHSH, LQKENI. Written as DNA, the CDR3 is TGTGCCAGCTCATCGGCTAGCGGGGAACGCGAGCAGTACTTC. It encodes CASSSASGEREQYF.

This clonotype appeared a few times. This chain links TRBV4-1 with TRBJ2-5; 13 bases match TRBD2. The CDR3 sequence is 17 residues long. CDR1 is MGHRA and CDR2 is YSYEKL in the germline V gene. V gave up 0 bases and J gave up 4 bases; unmatched junction bases: 5. As DNA, the CDR3 is TGCGCCAGCAGCCAAGAGGACGGGACTAGCGGGGTAGAGACCCAGTACTTC. Protein: CASSQEDGTSGVETQYF.